This TCR beta chain stems from a study of T-cell memory formation after mild COVID-19. Study-level information: TCR clusters largely stayed donor specific.

About this clonotype: Its antigen is as yet unknown.

TCRdb fed the 5' RACE reads into MiXCR, producing one record per CDR3 protein. Here the sample spans about 290,000 distinct CDR3 sequences, 15% being singletons. This CDR3 is built from 15 residues. Per germline, CDR1 SGHAT and CDR2 FQNNGV. The V end lost 2 bases, the J end lost 7 bases, and 12 bases lay between the germline ends. Study-level findings and limits: Clones contracting over day 15 to 85 were CD4/CD8 balanced, with later expanders leaning CD4+. Among contracting clones, CD4+ were mainly CM/EM and CD8+ enriched in EMRA.

What was sequenced was PBMCs or a T cell subset sorted from them (not recorded which). This clonotype was obtained from a man aged 18-30 years who had mild COVID-19 (a few samples of this study predate the infection). Cell type and time point are not known. The chain is built from TRBV11-2 and TRBJ1-6; D not resolved. The CDR3 DNA reads as TGTGCCAGCAGCTTACATCCGGGTAGCAATTCACCCCTCCACTTT. Its protein product is CASSLHPGSNSPLHF.